The 3 T cell receptor beta chains given below trace back to one sample, sequenced in a study of post-analysis software for immune sequencing data. These receptors' antigens are unknown. Unique molecular identifiers had been added to the TCR beta cDNA libraries. TCRdb re-analysed the PCR reads in MiXCR, keeping a single row per CDR3 protein. The sample shows about 460,000 distinct CDR3 sequences, nearly 45% of them seen only once. Study-wide results and limits: Controls showed lower frequencies than patients for four to six TRBV segments, and TRBV5-6, TRBV5-1 and TRBV20-1 were among these.

What was sequenced was blood. These receptors were collected from a girl under 18 with multiple sclerosis.

In its sample, this clonotype was seen a few times. The J gene is TRBJ1-6, the V gene TRBV7-2, with 8 positions matching TRBD1. Germline CDR1 SGHTA, CDR2 FQGNSA. The V and J ends lost 5 bases and 10 bases, in that order; junction bases with no gene match: 7. The CDR3 is made up of 14 amino acids. Written as DNA, the CDR3 is TGTGCCAGCAGCCCGACAGGGGTCGGGTCACCCCTCCACTTT. Translation gives CASSPTGVGSPLHF.

This clonotype has only a few counts. A read error is possible here, since a much larger clone lies one base away. The V call is TRBV28, the J call TRBJ2-1; 7 bases agree with TRBD2. Germline V gene data show CDR1 as MDHEN and CDR2 as SYDVKM. The V and J ends lost 3 bases and 0 bases, in that order; junction bases with no gene match: 2. The CDR3 contains 15 residues. The CDR3 is CASSFRGSSYNEQFF. DNA for the CDR3: TGTGCCAGCAGTTTCCGCGGGAGCTCCTACAATGAGCAGTTCTTC.

The sample holds a few counts of this clonotype. This rearrangement joins TRBV20-1 to TRBJ2-5; D is uncertain. V was cut by 3 bases and J by 4 bases, with 9 bases left in between. This CDR3 has 12 amino acids. Germline-derived CDR1 and CDR2 are DFQATT and SNEGSKA (reference sequence). The DNA of the CDR3 is TGCAGTGCTAGGTCGGGTACAGAGACCCAGTACTTC. Its protein is CSARSGTETQYF.